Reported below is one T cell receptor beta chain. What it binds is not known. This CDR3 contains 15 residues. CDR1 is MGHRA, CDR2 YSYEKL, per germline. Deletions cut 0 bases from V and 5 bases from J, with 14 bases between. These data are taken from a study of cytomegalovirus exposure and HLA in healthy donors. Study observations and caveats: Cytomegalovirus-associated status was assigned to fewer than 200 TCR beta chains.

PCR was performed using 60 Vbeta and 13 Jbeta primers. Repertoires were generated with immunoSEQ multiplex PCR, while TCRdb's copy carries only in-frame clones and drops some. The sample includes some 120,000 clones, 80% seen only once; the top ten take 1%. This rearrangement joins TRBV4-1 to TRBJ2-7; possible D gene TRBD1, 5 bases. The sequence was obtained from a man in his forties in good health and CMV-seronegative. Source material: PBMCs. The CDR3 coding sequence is TGCGCCAGCAGCCAAGAGGTGGGCAGGGCCGACGAGCAGTACTTC. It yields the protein CASSQEVGRADEQYF.